The source of this TCR beta chain is a study of T cell responses to AZD1222 COVID-19 vaccine. The study, taken as a whole, reports: Along spike, vaccine-associated CD4 TCRs were found throughout, with dominance at 160-218 and 743-854. Clonal diversity was possibly underestimated, and the donors were mostly white British, with more females.

Using immunoSEQ multiplex PCR, the repertoire was profiled, and TCRdb retains in-frame clones only, with some absent. The sample yields about 93,000 clones, roughly 86% seen once. This clone was seen a few times. Its antigen is still unknown. The germline V gene encodes CDR1 SGDLS and CDR2 YYNGEE. Trimming took 6 bases from V and 2 from J, leaving 11 bases between them. The CDR3 consists of 13 residues. This receptor was obtained from an adult in good health. Sample: peripheral blood, taken on day 0 of MenACWY control vaccination. The V gene is TRBV9, the J gene TRBJ1-1; possibly TRBD1 for D (5 bases). CDR3 DNA sequence: TGTGCCAGCACCAGGGAGATAAACACTGAAGCTTTCTTT. It is translated as CASTREINTEAFF.